The 20 T cell receptor beta chains in this list originate from one sample, sequenced in a study of blood T cell repertoires in COVID-19. Repertoires were generated with immunoSEQ multiplex PCR, while TCRdb's copy carries only in-frame clones and drops some. The sample holds some 300,000 clones; around 87% are singletons and the top ten take about 1.2%. The material sequenced was peripheral blood. These TCRs come from a man aged 70-80 years with acute or convalescent COVID-19.

This chain links TRBV4-3 with TRBJ2-6; D call uncertain. The CDR3 loop spans 15 amino acids. CDR1 is LGHNA, CDR2 YSLEER, per germline. Trimming stripped 0 bases from V and 4 bases from J, with 7 bases between. CDR3 loop: CASSQDHSGANVLTF. For the CDR3, the DNA is TGCGCCAGCAGCCAAGATCATTCCGGGGCCAACGTCCTGACTTTC.

The V call is TRBV5-1, the J call TRBJ1-2; a possible D gene is TRBD1 (5 bases). CDR1 and CDR2 from the germline V gene are SGHRS and YFSETQ. Trimming cost V 4 bases and J 4 bases, with 11 bases left between them. This CDR3 contains 13 residues. The CDR3 sequence: CASSTDSPYGYTF. The CDR3 DNA follows: TGCGCCAGCAGCACTGACAGTCCCTATGGCTACACCTTC.

This clone was observed once. The chain links TRBV23-1 to TRBJ2-7, with a possible D match to TRBD2 (6 bases). TRBV23-1 is filed as an ORF, its function uncertain. With 0 bases removed from V and 1 base from J, the gap between germline ends came to 25 bases. There are 20 residues in the CDR3. CDR3 region: CASSQSLRGRPEGQSYEQYF. The CDR3 region has the DNA TGCGCCAGCAGTCAATCTCTAAGAGGGCGTCCGGAGGGGCAATCCTACGAGCAGTACTTC.

The chain combines TRBV7-2 with TRBJ2-7, with D perhaps matching TRBD2 (5 bases). Germline CDR1 and CDR2: SGHTA and FQGNSA. The CDR3 consists of 16 residues. V lost 6 bases and J lost 2, with 20 bases in between. The CDR3 spells CASRERVGGGPYEQYF. CDR3 DNA: TGTGCCAGCAGGGAGAGAGTAGGAGGTGGTCCCTACGAGCAGTACTTC. Drawing the rest from reference TRBV7-2 and TRBJ2-7, the complete variable domain is GAGVSQSPSNKVTEKGKDVELRCDPISGHTALYWYRQSLGQGLEFLIYFQGNSAPDKSGLPSDRFSAERTGGSVSTLTIQRTQQEDSAVYLCASRERVGGGPYEQYFGPGTRLTVT.

The chain is built from TRBV9 and TRBJ2-1; 8 bases map to TRBD2. V shed 6 bases and J 0 bases; nucleotides not matched to a gene: 8. Germline V gives CDR1 SGDLS, CDR2 YYNGEE. The CDR3 loop spans 16 amino acids. CDR3 in DNA: TGTGCCAGCACCAACAGGGCGGGAGGCTCCTACAATGAGCAGTTCTTC. Residues: CASTNRAGGSYNEQFF.

This clone was seen only a few times. The chain recombines TRBV5-6 with TRBJ1-2; D is uncertain. This CDR3 has 15 residues. Trimming removed 0 bases from V and 8 bases from J, with 17 bases in between. CDR1 and CDR2 (germline): SGHDT, YYEEEE. The CDR3 DNA is TGTGCCAGCAGCTTGGAGAGGACGAGGGCTGCCGGCTACACCTTC. The encoded protein is CASSLERTRAAGYTF.

This chain joins TRBV6-6 and TRBJ1-2; D perhaps matches TRBD1 (5 bases). V was clipped by 5 bases and J by 3 bases, with 16 bases between them. Germline CDR1 and CDR2: MNHNY and SVGAGI (reference sequence). The CDR3 is made up of 15 amino acids. In DNA, the CDR3 is TGTGCCAGCAGTACTGCAGGGTTTTCAGACTATGGCTACACCTTC. It specifies CASSTAGFSDYGYTF.

This rearrangement joins TRBV9 to TRBJ2-2; weak D call: TRBD1 (5 bases). This CDR3 contains 13 residues. Trimming removed 3 bases at V and 7 bases at J, with 10 bases between. CDR1 and CDR2 (germline): SGDLS, YYNGEE. CDR3 loop: CASSEGAVGELFF. Here the CDR3 DNA reads TGTGCCAGCAGCGAAGGGGCGGTCGGGGAGCTGTTTTTT. Filled out from reference TRBV9 and TRBJ2-2, the complete variable domain reads DSGVTQTPKHLITATGQRVTLRCSPRSGDLSVYWYQQSLDQGLQFLIQYYNGEERAKGNILERFSAQQFPDLHSELNLSSLELGDSALYFCASSEGAVGELFFGEGSRLTVL.

The CDR3 DNA reads as TGTGCCAGCAGCACCCAAACAGGGGAGACCCAGTACTTC. Protein sequence: CASSTQTGETQYF. The chain recombines TRBV5-4 with TRBJ2-5, with D possibly TRBD1 on 6 matching bases. Germline-derived CDR1 and CDR2 are SGHNT and YYREEE (reference sequence). V lost 4 bases and J 5 bases, leaving 12 bases between the germline ends. This CDR3 has 13 residues.

The genes are TRBV14 and TRBJ1-3; D gene uncertain. Germline loops: CDR1 SGHDN, CDR2 FVKESK. The CDR3 runs to 16 residues. V was clipped by 3 bases and J by 0 bases, with 12 bases between them. CDR3 nucleotide sequence: TGTGCCAGCAGCCATCAAGCAGCGATCTCTGGAAACACCATATATTTT. Amino acids: CASSHQAAISGNTIYF.

The chain combines TRBV4-1 with TRBJ1-5; D remains unclear. This CDR3 comprises 15 residues. Germline CDR1 is MGHRA and CDR2 is YSYEKL. The germline V and J ends were trimmed by 4 bases and 4 bases, with 14 bases remaining between them. CDR3 in DNA: TGCGCCAGCAGCCCATCGCGGGCTATGAATCAGCCCCAGCATTTT. It translates to CASSPSRAMNQPQHF.

This chain joins TRBV20-1 and TRBJ2-1; a weak D match, TRBD2 (5 bases). Trimming left V 3 bases short and J 2 bases short, with 14 bases between. This CDR3 contains 15 residues. The germline gives CDR1 DFQATT, CDR2 SNEGSKA (reference sequence). This chain's CDR3 is CSASIGESAYNEQFF. CDR3 coding DNA: TGCAGTGCTAGTATCGGGGAAAGTGCCTACAATGAGCAGTTCTTC.

The chain links TRBV11-2 to TRBJ2-3; 10 bases match TRBD2. The CDR3 contains 17 residues. The junction had 6 bases not matched to a gene; V was cut back by 2 bases and J by 1 base. Germline CDR1 SGHAT, CDR2 FQNNGV. The CDR3 here is CASSLRSLAGGTDTQYF. CDR3 nucleotides: TGTGCCAGCAGCTTAAGGTCCCTAGCGGGGGGCACAGATACGCAGTATTTT.

The chain recombines TRBV7-6 with TRBJ2-3; 8 nucleotides align to TRBD2. The CDR3 spans 13 residues. Unmatched junction bases numbered 7, after V lost 5 bases and J lost 9 bases. From germline, CDR1 is SGHVS and CDR2 FNYEAQ. This chain's CDR3 is CASSELAGQTQYF. The CDR3 coding sequence is TGTGCCAGCAGCGAGCTAGCGGGTCAGACGCAGTATTTT.

A note on this clone: This same CDR3 is encoded by further DNA sequences in the sample. The CDR3 spells CASSLAGPNTGELFF. DNA of the CDR3: TGCGCCAGCAGCTTAGCAGGGCCGAACACCGGGGAGCTGTTTTTT. The chain employs TRBV5-1 and TRBJ2-2; tentative D call: TRBD1 (5 bases). The CDR3 sequence is 15 residues long. Germline loops: CDR1 SGHRS, CDR2 YFSETQ. V lost 2 bases and J 0 bases, leaving 8 bases between the germline ends.

The chain carries TRBV30 and TRBJ1-2, with 7 bases fitting TRBD1. The length of the CDR3 is 14 residues. The germline V gene encodes CDR1 GTSNPN and CDR2 SVGIG (reference sequence). V dropped 4 bases and J dropped 3; count of bases not matched to a gene: 8. CDR3 loop: CAWTDRDSYYGYTF. For the CDR3, the DNA is TGTGCCTGGACGGACCGGGACAGCTACTATGGCTACACCTTC.

Notes on this clone: The same CDR3 is also encoded by other DNA sequences in this sample. The chain joins TRBV5-1 to TRBJ1-5; unclear D gene. V was cut by 4 bases and J by 4 bases, with 9 bases left in between. Germline V gene lookup returns CDR1 SGHRS and CDR2 YFSETQ. The CDR3 contains 13 residues. The CDR3 reads CASSPDSNQPQHF. The DNA for the CDR3 is TGCGCCAGCAGCCCGGACTCAAATCAGCCCCAGCATTTT. The variable domain in full, completed from reference TRBV5-1 and TRBJ1-5, reads KAGVTQTPRYLIKTRGQQVTLSCSPISGHRSVSWYQQTPGQGLQFLFEYFSETQRNKGNFPGRFSGRQFSNSRSEMNVSTLELGDSALYLCASSPDSNQPQHFGDGTRLSIL.

The genes are TRBV10-3 and TRBJ2-1; 8 bases are shared with TRBD1. CDR1 and CDR2 from the germline V gene are ENHRY and SYGVKD. Trimming removed 6 bases from V and 1 base from J; junction bases left unmatched: 8. The CDR3 has 16 residues. This CDR3 is CAIRTSRGPSYNEQFF. CDR3 nucleotide sequence: TGTGCCATCAGAACATCCAGGGGGCCATCCTACAATGAGCAGTTCTTC.

V usage is TRBV6-2 or TRBV6-3 and J usage is TRBJ1-2, with TRBD1 matching over 8 bases. Germline values: CDR1 MNHEY, CDR2 SVGEGT. The J segment lost 8 bases and the V segment lost 4 bases, leaving 12 bases of the junction unmatched. This CDR3 is 15 amino acids long. The CDR3 DNA follows: TGTGCCAGCAGTTCCCCACAGGGGGTGGGCGACGGCTACACCTTC. As protein: CASSSPQGVGDGYTF.

The chain carries TRBV28 and TRBJ2-7; 9 positions match TRBD2. The germline CDR1 and CDR2 sequences are MDHEN and SYDVKM. The trim removed 5 bases at V and 2 bases at J, leaving 7 bases unmatched. This CDR3 comprises 15 residues. For the CDR3, the DNA is TGTGCCAGCAGTCCGGGACTAGCCCCACCCTACGAGCAGTACTTC. Residues: CASSPGLAPPYEQYF.